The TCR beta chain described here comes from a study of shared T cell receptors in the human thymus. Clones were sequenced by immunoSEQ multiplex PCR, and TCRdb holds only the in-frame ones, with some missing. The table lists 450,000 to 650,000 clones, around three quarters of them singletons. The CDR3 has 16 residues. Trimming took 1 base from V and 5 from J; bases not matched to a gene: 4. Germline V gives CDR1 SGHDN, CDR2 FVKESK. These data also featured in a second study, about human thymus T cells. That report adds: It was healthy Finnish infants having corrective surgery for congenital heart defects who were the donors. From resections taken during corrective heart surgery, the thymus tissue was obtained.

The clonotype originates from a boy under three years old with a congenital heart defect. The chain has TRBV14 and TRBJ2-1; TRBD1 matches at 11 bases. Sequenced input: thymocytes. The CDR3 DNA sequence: TGTGCCAGCAGCCAAGCACCGGGACAGGGGGACAATGAGCAGTTCTTC. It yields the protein CASSQAPGQGDNEQFF.